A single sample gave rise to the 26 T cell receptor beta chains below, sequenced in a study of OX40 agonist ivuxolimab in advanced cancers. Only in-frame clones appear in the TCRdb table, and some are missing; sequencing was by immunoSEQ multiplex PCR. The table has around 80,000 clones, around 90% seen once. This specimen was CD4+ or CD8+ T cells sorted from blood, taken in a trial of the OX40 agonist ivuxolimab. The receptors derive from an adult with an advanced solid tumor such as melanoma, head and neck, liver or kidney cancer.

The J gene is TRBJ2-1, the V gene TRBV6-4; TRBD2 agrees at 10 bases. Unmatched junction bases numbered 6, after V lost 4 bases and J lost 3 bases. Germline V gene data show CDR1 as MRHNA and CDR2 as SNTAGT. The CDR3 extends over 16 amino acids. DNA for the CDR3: TGTGCCAGCAGTGTTAGCGGGGGGTTTAACTACAATGAGCAGTTCTTC. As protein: CASSVSGGFNYNEQFF.

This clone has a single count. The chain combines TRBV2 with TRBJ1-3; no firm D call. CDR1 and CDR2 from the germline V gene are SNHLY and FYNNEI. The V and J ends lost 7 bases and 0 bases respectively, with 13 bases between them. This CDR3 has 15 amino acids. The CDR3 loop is CASKSYPHSGNTIYF. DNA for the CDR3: TGTGCCAGCAAGTCCTACCCTCACTCTGGAAACACCATATATTTT. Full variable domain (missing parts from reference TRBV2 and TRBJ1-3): EPEVTQTPSHQVTQMGQEVILRCVPISNHLYFYWYRQILGQKVEFLVSFYNNEISEKSEIFDDQFSVERPDGSNFTLKIRSTKLEDSAMYFCASKSYPHSGNTIYFGEGSWLTVV.

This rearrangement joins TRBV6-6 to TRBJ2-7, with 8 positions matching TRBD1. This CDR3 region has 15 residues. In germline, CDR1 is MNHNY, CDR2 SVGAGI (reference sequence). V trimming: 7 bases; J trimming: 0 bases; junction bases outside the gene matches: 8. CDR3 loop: CASTTGGAYSYEQYF. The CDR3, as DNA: TGTGCCAGCACCACAGGGGGAGCATACTCCTACGAGCAGTACTTC.

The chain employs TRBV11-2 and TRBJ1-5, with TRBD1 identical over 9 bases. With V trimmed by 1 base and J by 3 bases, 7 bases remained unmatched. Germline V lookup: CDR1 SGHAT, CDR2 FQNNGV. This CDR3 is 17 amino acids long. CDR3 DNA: TGTGCCAGCAGCTTAGGGGACAGGGCTCAGGACAATCAGCCCCAGCATTTT. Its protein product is CASSLGDRAQDNQPQHF.

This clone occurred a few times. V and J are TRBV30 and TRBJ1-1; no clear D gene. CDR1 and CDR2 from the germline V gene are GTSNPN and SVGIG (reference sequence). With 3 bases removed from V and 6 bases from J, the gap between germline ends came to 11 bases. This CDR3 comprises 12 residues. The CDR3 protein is CAWRPVLSEAFF. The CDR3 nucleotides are TGTGCCTGGAGGCCCGTCTTATCTGAAGCTTTCTTT.

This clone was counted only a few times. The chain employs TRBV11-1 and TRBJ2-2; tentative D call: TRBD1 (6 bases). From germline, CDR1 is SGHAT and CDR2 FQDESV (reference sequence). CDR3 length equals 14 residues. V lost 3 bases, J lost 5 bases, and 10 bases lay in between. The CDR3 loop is CASSFRQGTGELFF. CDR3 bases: TGTGCCAGCAGCTTTCGGCAGGGGACCGGGGAGCTGTTTTTT.

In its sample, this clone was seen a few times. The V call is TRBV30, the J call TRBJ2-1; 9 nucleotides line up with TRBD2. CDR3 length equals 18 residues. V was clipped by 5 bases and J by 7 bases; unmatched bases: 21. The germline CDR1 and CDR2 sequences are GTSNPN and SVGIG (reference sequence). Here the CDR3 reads CAWDRPLGSGRLGNEQFF. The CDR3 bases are TGTGCCTGGGATAGACCCCTAGGGAGCGGGAGGCTGGGGAATGAGCAGTTCTTC.

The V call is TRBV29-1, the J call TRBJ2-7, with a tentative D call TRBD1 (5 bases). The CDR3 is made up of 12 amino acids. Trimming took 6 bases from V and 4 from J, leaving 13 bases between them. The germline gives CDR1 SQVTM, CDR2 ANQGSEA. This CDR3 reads CSVGQLPYEQYF. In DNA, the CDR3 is TGCAGCGTGGGGCAGCTACCTTACGAGCAGTACTTC.

The CDR3 protein is CASSRSFGPYTF. CDR3 bases: TGTGCCAGCAGTCGTAGTTTTGGGCCCTACACCTTC. This chain joins TRBV9 and TRBJ1-2; D remains unclear. CDR3 length: 12 amino acids. Germline V gene data show CDR1 as SGDLS and CDR2 as YYNGEE. V lost 5 bases to trimming and J lost 10 bases, with 15 bases between them.

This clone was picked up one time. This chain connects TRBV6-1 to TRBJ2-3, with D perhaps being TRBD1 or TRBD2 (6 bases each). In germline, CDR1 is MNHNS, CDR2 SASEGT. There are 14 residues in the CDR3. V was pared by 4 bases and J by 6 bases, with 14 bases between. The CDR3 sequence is CASSAGAPLDTQYF. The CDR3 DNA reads TGTGCCAGCAGTGCGGGGGCCCCACTTGATACGCAGTATTTT.

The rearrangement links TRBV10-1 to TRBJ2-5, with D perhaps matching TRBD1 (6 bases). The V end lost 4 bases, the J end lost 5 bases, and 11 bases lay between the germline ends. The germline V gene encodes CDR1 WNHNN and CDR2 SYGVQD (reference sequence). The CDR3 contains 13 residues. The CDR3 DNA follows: TGCGCCAGCAGTGTAGGGGGAGCGGAGACCCAGTACTTC. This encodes CASSVGGAETQYF.

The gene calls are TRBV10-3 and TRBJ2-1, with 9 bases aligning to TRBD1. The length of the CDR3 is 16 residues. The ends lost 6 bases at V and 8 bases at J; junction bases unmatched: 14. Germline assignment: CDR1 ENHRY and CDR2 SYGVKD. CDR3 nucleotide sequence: TGTGCCATCAGCCGCGGGGGACAGGGTACCGGTCATGAGCAGTTCTTC. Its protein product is CAISRGGQGTGHEQFF.

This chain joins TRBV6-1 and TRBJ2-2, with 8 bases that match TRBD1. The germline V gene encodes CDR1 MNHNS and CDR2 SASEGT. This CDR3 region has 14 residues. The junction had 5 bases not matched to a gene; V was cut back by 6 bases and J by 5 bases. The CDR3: CASSRQGATGELFF. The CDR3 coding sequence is TGTGCCAGCAGCCGCCAGGGGGCAACCGGGGAGCTGTTTTTT.

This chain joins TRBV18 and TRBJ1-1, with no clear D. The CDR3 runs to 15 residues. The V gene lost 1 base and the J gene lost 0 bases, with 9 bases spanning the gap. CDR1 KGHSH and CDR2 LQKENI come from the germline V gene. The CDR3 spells CASSPLNSLNTEAFF. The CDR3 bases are TGTGCCAGCTCACCACTGAACAGCCTGAACACTGAAGCTTTCTTT.

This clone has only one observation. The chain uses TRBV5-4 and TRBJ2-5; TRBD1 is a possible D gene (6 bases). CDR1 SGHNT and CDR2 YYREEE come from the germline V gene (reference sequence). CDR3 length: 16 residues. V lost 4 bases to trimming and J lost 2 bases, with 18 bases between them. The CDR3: CASSGGTRGRQETQYF. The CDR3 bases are TGTGCCAGCAGCGGCGGAACCAGGGGTCGTCAAGAGACCCAGTACTTC.

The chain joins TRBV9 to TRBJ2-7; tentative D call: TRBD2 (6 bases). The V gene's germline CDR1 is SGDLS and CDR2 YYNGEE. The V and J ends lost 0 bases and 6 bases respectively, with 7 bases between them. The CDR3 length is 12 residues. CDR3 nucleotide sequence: TGTGCCAGCAGCGTAGACGGGGGCGAGCAGTACTTC. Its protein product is CASSVDGGEQYF.

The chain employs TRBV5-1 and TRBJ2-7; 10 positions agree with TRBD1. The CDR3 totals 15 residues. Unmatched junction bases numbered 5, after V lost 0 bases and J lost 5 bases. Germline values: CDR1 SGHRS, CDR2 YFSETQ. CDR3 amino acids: CASSLDVTGGHEQYF. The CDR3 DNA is TGCGCCAGCAGCTTGGACGTGACAGGGGGCCACGAGCAGTACTTC.

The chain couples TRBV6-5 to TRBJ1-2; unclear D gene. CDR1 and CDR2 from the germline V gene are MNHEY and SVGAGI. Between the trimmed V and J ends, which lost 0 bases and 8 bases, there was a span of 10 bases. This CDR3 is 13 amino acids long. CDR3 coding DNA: TGTGCCAGCAGTTACTCATCAGCTGGAGGCTACACCTTC. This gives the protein CASSYSSAGGYTF.

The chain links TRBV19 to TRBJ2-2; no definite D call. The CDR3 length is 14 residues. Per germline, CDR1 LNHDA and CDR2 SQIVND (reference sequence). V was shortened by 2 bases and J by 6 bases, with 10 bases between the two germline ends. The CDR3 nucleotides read TGTGCCAGTAGTATAAAGCTAAGTGCCGGGGAGCTGTTTTTT. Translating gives CASSIKLSAGELFF.

The CDR3 protein is CASSLSDRAGEQYF. In DNA, the CDR3 is TGTGCCAGCTCACTGTCCGACAGGGCCGGCGAGCAGTACTTC. The chain is built from TRBV18 and TRBJ2-7; 7 bases are shared with TRBD1. CDR3 size: 14 residues. Germline V gene data show CDR1 as KGHSH and CDR2 as LQKENI. Trimming cost V 4 bases and J 6 bases; bases outside gene matches: 9.

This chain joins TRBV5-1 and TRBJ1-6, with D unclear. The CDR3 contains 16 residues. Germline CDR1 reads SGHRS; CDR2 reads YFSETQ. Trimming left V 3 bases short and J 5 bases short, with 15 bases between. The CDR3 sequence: CASSSPRAEDNSPLHF. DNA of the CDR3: TGCGCCAGCAGCTCCCCCCGGGCAGAAGATAATTCACCCCTCCACTTT.

CDR3 sequence: CASSFGGGLAGIDEQFF. In DNA form, the CDR3 reads TGTGCCAGCAGCTTCGGCGGCGGACTAGCGGGAATCGATGAGCAGTTCTTC. This chain connects TRBV11-3 to TRBJ2-1; 12 bases agree with TRBD2. Germline CDR1 and CDR2: SGHNT and YENEEA. The trim removed 3 bases at V and 8 bases at J, leaving 11 bases unmatched. CDR3 size: 17 residues.

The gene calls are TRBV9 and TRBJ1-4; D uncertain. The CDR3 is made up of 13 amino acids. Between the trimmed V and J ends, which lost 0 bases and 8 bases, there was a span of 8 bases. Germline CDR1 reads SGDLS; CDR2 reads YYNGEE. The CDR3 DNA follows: TGTGCCAGCAGCGTAGGCGAGTGGGAAAAACTGTTTTTT. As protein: CASSVGEWEKLFF.

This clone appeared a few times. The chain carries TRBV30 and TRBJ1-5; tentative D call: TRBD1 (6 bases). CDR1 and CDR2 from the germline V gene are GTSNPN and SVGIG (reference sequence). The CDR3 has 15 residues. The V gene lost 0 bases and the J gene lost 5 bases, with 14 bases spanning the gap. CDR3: CAWSVRGRGYQPQHF. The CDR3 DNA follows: TGTGCCTGGAGTGTACGAGGCAGGGGCTATCAGCCCCAGCATTTT.

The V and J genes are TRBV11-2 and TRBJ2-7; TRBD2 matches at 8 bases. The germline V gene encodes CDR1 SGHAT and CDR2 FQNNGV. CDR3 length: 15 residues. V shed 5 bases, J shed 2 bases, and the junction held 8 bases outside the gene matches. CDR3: CASSPLAGSAYEQYF. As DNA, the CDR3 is TGTGCCAGCAGCCCTTTAGCGGGATCCGCCTACGAGCAGTACTTC.

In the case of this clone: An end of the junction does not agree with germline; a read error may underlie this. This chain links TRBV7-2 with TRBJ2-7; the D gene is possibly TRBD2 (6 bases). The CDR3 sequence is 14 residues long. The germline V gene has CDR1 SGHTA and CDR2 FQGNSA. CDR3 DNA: TGTGCCAGCACCTTACGGGGGTCCTACTACGAGCAGTACTTC. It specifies CASTLRGSYYEQYF.